A single T cell receptor (beta chain) is shown here with its context. The antigen remains unidentified. This CDR3 is 14 amino acids long. Germline values: CDR1 SEHNR, CDR2 FQNEAQ (reference sequence). With 5 bases removed from V and 12 bases from J, the gap between germline ends came to 20 bases. This sample was included in a study of human thymus T cells. General study points: Across thymic and blood repertoires, the usage of V and J genes appeared to be biased.

Serving as donors were healthy Finnish infants, each of whom was having open corrective surgery for congenital heart defects. Only four of the eight donors provided a roughly 0.45-1 mL blood sample. Blood DNA came from all available leukocytes, not a fixed cell number. Data came from immunoSEQ multiplex PCR; TCRdb stores just in-frame clones and leaves some out. The sample has 46,000 or so clones, just under 95% seen once; the top ten hold about 0.17%. This clonotype originated in a girl younger than two with a congenital heart defect but otherwise immunologically healthy. J is TRBJ2-1 and V is TRBV7-9, with D perhaps TRBD2 (6 bases). The sequencing sample was made of blood. Written as DNA, the CDR3 is TGTGCCAGCAGCCCCTTTGGTCGTACTAGCTCGCAGTTCTTC. Its protein is CASSPFGRTSSQFF.